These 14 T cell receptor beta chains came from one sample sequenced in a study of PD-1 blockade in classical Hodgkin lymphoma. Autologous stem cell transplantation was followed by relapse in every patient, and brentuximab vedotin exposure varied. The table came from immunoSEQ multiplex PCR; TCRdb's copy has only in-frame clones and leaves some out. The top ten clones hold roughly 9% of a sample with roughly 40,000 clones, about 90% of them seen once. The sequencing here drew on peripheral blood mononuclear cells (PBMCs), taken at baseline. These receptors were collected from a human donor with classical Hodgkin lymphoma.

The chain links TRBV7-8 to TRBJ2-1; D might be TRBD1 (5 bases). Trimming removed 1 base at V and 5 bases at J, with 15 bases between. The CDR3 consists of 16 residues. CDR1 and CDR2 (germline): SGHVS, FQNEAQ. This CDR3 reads CASSLVPGKRDNEQFF. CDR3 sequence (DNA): TGTGCCAGCAGCTTAGTCCCAGGGAAGAGAGACAATGAGCAGTTCTTC.

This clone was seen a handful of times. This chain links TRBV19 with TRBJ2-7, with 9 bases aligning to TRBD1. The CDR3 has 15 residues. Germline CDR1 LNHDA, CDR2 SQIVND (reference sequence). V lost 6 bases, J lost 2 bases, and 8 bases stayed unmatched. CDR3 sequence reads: CASRRTGAVTYEQYF. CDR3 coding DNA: TGTGCCAGTAGAAGGACAGGGGCTGTAACCTACGAGCAGTACTTC.

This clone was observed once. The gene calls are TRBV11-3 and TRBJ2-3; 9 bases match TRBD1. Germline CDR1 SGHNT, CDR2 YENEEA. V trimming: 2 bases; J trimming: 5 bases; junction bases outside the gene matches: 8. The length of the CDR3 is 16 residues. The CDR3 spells CASSLRTGVGIDTQYF. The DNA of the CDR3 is TGTGCCAGCAGCTTAAGGACAGGGGTGGGGATAGATACGCAGTATTTT.

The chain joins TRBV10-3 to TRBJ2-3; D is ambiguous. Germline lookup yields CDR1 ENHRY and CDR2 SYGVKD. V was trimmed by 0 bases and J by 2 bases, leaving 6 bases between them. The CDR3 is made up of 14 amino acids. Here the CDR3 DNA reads TGTGCCATCAGTGAGTCAAGATACACAGATACGCAGTATTTT. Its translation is CAISESRYTDTQYF.

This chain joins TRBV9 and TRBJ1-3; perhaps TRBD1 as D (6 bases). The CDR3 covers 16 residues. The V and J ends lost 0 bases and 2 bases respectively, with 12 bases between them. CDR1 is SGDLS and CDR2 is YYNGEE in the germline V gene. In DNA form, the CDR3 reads TGTGCCAGCAGCGTAGAAGGGACAACCACTGGAAACACCATATATTTT. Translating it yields CASSVEGTTTGNTIYF.

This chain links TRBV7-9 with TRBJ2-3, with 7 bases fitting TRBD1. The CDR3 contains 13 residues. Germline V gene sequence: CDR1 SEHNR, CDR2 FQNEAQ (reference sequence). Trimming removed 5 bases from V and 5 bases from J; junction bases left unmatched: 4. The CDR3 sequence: CASSPNRGDTQYF. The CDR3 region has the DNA TGTGCCAGCAGCCCAAACAGGGGAGATACGCAGTATTTT.

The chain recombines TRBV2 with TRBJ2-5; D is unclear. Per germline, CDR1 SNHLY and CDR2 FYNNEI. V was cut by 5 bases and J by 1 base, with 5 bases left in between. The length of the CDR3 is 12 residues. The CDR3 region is CASSPSQETQYF. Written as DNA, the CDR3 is TGTGCCAGCAGTCCGAGCCAAGAGACCCAGTACTTC.

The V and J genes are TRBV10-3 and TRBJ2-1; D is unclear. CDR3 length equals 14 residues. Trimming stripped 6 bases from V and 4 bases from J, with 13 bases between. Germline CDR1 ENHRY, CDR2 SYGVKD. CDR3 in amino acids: CAIRDSTLYNEQFF. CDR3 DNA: TGTGCCATCAGAGATAGCACCCTTTACAATGAGCAGTTCTTC.

The CDR3 region has the DNA TGTGCCAGCTCAATCGACACCCAGTCTTTCTTT. Its protein product is CASSIDTQSFF. The chain recombines TRBV18 with TRBJ1-1; D is ambiguous. Deletions cut 5 bases from V and 12 bases from J, with 13 bases between. The CDR3 consists of 11 residues. Germline V CDR1 and CDR2: KGHSH, LQKENI.

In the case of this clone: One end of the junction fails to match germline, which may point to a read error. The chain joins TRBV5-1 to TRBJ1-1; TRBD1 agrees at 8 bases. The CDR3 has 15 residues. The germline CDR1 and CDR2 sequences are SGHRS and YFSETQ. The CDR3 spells CASSKRTGYSTEAFF. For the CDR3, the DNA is TGTGCCAGCAGTAAGAGGACAGGGTATTCCACTGAAGCTTTCTTT.

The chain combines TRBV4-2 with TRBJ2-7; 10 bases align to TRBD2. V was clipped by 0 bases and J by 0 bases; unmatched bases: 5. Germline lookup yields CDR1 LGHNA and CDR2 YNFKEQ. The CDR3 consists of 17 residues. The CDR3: CASSQDVSGGHSYEQYF. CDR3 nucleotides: TGTGCCAGCAGCCAAGATGTTAGCGGGGGGCACTCCTACGAGCAGTACTTC.

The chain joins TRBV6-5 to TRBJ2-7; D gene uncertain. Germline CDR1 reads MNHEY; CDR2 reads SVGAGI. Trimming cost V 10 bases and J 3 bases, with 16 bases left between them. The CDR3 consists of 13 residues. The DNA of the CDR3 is TGTGCCAACGTAGAAGACGGCTGCTACGAGCAGTACTTC. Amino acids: CANVEDGCYEQYF.

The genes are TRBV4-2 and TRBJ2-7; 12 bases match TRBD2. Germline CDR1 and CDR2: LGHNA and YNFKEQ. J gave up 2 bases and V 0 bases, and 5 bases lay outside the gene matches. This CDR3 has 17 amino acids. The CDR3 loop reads CASSQDTRLAGAYEQYF. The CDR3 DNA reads TGTGCCAGCAGCCAAGATACCCGACTAGCGGGGGCCTACGAGCAGTACTTC.

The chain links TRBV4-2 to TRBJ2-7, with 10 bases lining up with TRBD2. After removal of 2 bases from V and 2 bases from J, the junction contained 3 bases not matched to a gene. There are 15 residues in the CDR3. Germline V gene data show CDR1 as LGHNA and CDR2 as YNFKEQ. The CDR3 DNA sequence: TGTGCCAGCAGCCAAAAGCGGGGGGGCCCCTACGAGCAGTACTTC. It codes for CASSQKRGGPYEQYF.